This TCR beta chain was captured in a study of T cell responses to AZD1222 COVID-19 vaccine. Regarding the study as a whole: Donors, mostly white British, included more females; clonal diversity was possibly underestimated. Rises in breadth and depth of Spike-specific TCRs came after two AZD1222 doses. The span of vaccine-associated CD4 TCRs extended across spike, with dominance at 160-218 and 743-854. Close to half of all spike-specific TCRs reportedly target regions of the variants that are unmutated.

Of note for this clone: Its target is unknown.

Sequencing was performed with immunoSEQ multiplex PCR; in TCRdb, only in-frame clones are kept and a portion is missing. The table has about 170,000 clones, roughly 92% seen once. The sample in question was peripheral blood, obtained on day 0 of AZD1222 vaccination. This receptor was identified in an adult in good health.

CDR3 residues: CASSREDPGLLDNEQFF. The CDR3 DNA reads TGTGCCAGCTCACGAGAGGACCCGGGACTACTCGACAATGAGCAGTTCTTC. The gene calls are TRBV18 and TRBJ2-1; 7 bases are shared with TRBD2. Germline V CDR1 and CDR2: KGHSH, LQKENI. V was clipped by 4 bases and J by 5 bases; unmatched bases: 14. The CDR3 length is 17 residues.